These T cell receptor beta chains were read from a single sample in a study of metastatic and nonmetastatic thyroid tumors. Through MiXCR, TCRdb re-clonotyped the PCR reads. The sample has about 37,000 clones, approximately 15% seen once. The sequencing input was blood. These receptors originate from a female donor with papillary thyroid cancer or a benign thyroid nodule (not recorded which). Some clones in this sample may be carry-over from other donors' samples. CDR3s include the opening cysteine and the closing phenylalanine or tryptophan. Fields, in order: D gene, V gene, J gene, clone size, CDR3 protein, CDR3 DNA. The D gene is left open where the match is weak. The size entry is marked missing in some rows and otherwise reads once, few, many or a size class.

D: TRBD2
V: TRBV4-1
J: TRBJ2-4
size: -
CDR3: CASSPGTVRGAKNIQYF
DNA: TGCGCCAGCAGCCCGGGGACCGTGCGGGGGGCCAAAAACATTCAGTACTTC

D: -
V: TRBV19
J: TRBJ2-7
size: many
CDR3: CASSLRGLYEQYF
DNA: TGTGCCAGTAGTCTCCGAGGATTATACGAGCAGTACTTC

D: -
V: TRBV11-1
J: TRBJ2-1
size: -
CDR3: CASSPLSERISHNEQFF
DNA: TGTGCCAGCAGCCCACTTAGCGAACGAATCTCCCACAATGAGCAGTTCTTC

D: -
V: TRBV2
J: TRBJ2-7
size: many
CDR3: CASSEALDSNLYEQYF
DNA: TGTGCCAGCAGTGAAGCGCTAGACAGTAATCTCTACGAGCAGTACTTC

D: TRBD2
V: TRBV19
J: TRBJ2-2
size: many
CDR3: CASSTYPGLAGPANTGELFF
DNA: TGTGCCAGTAGTACCTATCCGGGACTAGCGGGACCCGCGAACACCGGGGAGCTGTTTTTT

D: -
V: TRBV4-2
J: TRBJ1-1
size: many
CDR3: CASSQGVTRVTEAFF
DNA: TGTGCCAGCAGCCAAGGCGTCACAAGGGTCACTGAAGCTTTCTTT

D: -
V: TRBV24-1
J: TRBJ2-5
size: many
CDR3: CATSETGTAEETQYF
DNA: TGTGCCACCAGTGAAACCGGGACCGCGGAAGAGACCCAGTACTTC

D: -
V: TRBV29-1
J: TRBJ2-3
size: many
CDR3: CSVAYGGSDTQYF
DNA: TGCAGCGTTGCATATGGGGGTTCGGATACGCAGTATTTT

D: -
V: TRBV28
J: TRBJ1-6
size: medium-sized
CDR3: CASRLNNSPLHF
DNA: TGTGCCAGCAGGCTCAATAATTCACCCCTCCACTTT

D: -
V: TRBV19
J: TRBJ1-2
size: many
CDR3: CASSISSGANYGYTF
DNA: TGTGCCAGTAGTATATCGTCCGGGGCTAACTATGGCTACACCTTC

D: -
V: TRBV20-1
J: TRBJ1-1
size: many
CDR3: CSAKVRRSLNTEAFF
DNA: TGCAGTGCTAAGGTCCGAAGGAGCCTCAACACTGAAGCTTTCTTT

D: -
V: TRBV6-2/TRBV6-3
J: TRBJ1-3
size: few
CDR3: CASSWTQYSGNTIYF
DNA: TGTGCCAGCAGTTGGACTCAGTACTCTGGAAACACCATATATTTT

D: TRBD2
V: TRBV19
J: TRBJ2-7
size: many
CDR3: CASRKDSGNEQYF
DNA: TGTGCCAGTAGAAAGGATAGCGGGAACGAGCAGTACTTC

D: -
V: TRBV18
J: TRBJ1-2
size: many
CDR3: CASSTDRHYGYTF
DNA: TGTGCCAGCTCTACCGACAGACACTATGGCTACACCTTC

D: -
V: TRBV9
J: TRBJ2-7
size: many
CDR3: CASSLADGGYEQYF
DNA: TGTGCCAGCAGCCTCGCAGATGGGGGCTACGAGCAGTACTTC

D: -
V: TRBV30
J: TRBJ2-3
size: many
CDR3: CAWGKETDTQYF
DNA: TGTGCCTGGGGTAAGGAGACAGATACGCAGTATTTT

D: -
V: TRBV15
J: TRBJ2-3
size: few
CDR3: CATSRDAPDTQYF
DNA: TGTGCCACCAGCAGAGATGCCCCAGATACGCAGTATTTT